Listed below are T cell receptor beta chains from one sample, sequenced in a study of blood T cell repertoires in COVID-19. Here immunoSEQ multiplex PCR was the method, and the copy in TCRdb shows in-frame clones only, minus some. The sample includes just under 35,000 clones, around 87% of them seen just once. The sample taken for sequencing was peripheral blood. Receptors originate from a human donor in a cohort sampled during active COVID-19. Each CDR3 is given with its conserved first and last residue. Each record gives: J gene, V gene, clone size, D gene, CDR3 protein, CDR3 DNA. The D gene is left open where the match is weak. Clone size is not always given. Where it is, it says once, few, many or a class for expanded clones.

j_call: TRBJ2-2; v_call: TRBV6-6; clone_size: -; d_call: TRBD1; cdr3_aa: CASSDTGGADGELFF; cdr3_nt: TGTGCCAGCTCAGATACAGGGGGCGCAGACGGGGAGCTGTTTTTT
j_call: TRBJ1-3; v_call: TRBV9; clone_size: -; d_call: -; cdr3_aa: CASSVNILSSGNTIYF; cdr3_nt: TGTGCCAGCAGCGTTAATATCCTGAGCTCTGGAAACACCATATATTTT
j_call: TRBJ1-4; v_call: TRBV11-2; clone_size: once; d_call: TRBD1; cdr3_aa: CASSSTGEGKLFF; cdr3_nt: TGTGCCAGCAGTTCGACAGGGGAGGGAAAACTGTTTTTT
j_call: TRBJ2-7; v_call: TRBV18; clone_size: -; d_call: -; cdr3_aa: CASSPREGDYEQYF; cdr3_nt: TGTGCCAGCTCACCACGGGAGGGGGACTACGAGCAGTACTTC
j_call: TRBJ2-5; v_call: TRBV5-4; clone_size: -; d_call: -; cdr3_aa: CASSLWALGRGETQYF; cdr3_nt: TGTGCCAGCAGCTTGTGGGCACTAGGGCGGGGAGAGACCCAGTACTTC
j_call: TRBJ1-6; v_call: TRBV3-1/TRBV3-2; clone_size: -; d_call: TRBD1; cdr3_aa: CASSRTGWNFAPLHF; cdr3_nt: TGTGCCAGCAGCCGGACAGGGTGGAATTTTGCACCCCTCCACTTT
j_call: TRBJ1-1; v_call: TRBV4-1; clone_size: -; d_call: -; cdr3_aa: CASSQDFGNTEAFF; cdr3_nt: TGCGCCAGCAGCCAAGATTTCGGGAACACTGAAGCTTTCTTT
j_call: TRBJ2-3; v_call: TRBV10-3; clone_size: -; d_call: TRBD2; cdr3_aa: CATGRGESDTQYF; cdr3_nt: TGTGCCACCGGTCGGGGGGAGTCAGATACGCAGTATTTT
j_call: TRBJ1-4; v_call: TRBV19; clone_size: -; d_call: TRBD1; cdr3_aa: CASSPHQQGINEKLFF; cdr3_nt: TGTGCCAGTAGTCCGCACCAACAGGGGATCAATGAAAAACTGTTTTTT
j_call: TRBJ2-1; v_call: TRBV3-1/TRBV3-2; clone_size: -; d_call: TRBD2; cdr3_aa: CASSRGLVNEQFF; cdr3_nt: TGTGCCAGCAGCCGAGGACTAGTCAATGAGCAGTTCTTC
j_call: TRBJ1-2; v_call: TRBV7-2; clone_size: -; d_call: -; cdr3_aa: CASSLQGSYGYTF; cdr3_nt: TGTGCCAGCAGCTTACAGGGTTCCTATGGCTACACCTTC
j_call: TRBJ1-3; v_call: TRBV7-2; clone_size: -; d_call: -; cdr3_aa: CASTLDRNSGNTIYF; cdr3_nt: TGTGCCAGCACCCTAGACAGGAACTCTGGAAACACCATATATTTT
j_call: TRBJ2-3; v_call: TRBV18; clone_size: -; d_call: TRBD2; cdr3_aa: CASSPGRGLSTDTQYF; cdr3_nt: TGTGCCAGCTCACCCGGGCGGGGGTTGAGCACAGATACGCAGTATTTT
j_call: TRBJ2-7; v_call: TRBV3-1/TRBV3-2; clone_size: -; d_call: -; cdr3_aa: CASSPGTSSYEQYF; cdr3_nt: TGTGCCAGCAGCCCGGGGACAAGTTCCTACGAGCAGTACTTC
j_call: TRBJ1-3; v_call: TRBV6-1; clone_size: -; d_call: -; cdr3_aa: CASSENSGSGNTIYF; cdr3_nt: TGTGCCAGCAGTGAAAACAGTGGCTCTGGAAACACCATATATTTT
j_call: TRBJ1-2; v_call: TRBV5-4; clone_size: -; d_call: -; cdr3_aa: CASGTDRVGYTF; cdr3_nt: TGTGCCAGCGGAACCGACCGGGTGGGCTACACCTTC
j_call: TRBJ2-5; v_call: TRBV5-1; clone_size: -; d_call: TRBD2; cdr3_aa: CASSFGGKETQYF; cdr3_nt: TGCGCCAGCAGCTTCGGGGGGAAGGAGACCCAGTACTTC
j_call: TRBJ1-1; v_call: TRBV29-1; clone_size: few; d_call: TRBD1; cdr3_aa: CSVAGRTGGITEAFF; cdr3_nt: TGCAGCGTTGCGGGCAGGACAGGGGGTATCACTGAAGCTTTCTTT
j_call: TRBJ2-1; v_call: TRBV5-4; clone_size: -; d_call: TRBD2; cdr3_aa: CASSLIGTSGQGKTNEQFF; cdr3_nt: TGTGCCAGCAGCTTGATCGGAACTAGCGGACAAGGAAAAACCAATGAGCAGTTCTTC
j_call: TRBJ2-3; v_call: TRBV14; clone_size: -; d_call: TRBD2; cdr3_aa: CASSQGTRVFGDTQYF; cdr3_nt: TGTGCCAGCAGCCAAGGGACTAGGGTTTTCGGTGATACGCAGTATTTT
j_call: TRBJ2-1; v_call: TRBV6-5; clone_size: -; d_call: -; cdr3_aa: CASSYFGGQNNEQFF; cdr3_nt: TGTGCCAGCAGTTACTTTGGAGGACAGAACAATGAGCAGTTCTTC
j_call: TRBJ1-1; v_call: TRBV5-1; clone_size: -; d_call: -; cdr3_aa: CASSLGNQGNTEAFF; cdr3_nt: TGCGCCAGCAGCCTGGGCAACCAGGGGAACACTGAAGCTTTCTTT
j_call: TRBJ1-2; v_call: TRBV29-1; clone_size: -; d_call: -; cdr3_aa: CSVLLWQNLYGYTF; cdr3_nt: TGCAGCGTTCTGCTGTGGCAGAACCTCTATGGCTACACCTTC
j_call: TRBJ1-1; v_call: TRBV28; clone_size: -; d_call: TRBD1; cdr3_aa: CASRAGGGTEAFF; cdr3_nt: TGTGCCAGCCGGGCAGGGGGCGGAACTGAAGCTTTCTTT
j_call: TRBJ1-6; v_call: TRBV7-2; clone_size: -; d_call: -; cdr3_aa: CASSRGPEDSPLHF; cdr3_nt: TGTGCCAGCAGCAGGGGCCCTGAGGATTCACCCCTCCACTTT
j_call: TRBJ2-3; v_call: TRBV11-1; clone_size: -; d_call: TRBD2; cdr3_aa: CASSYKRGGTDTQYF; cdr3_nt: TGTGCCAGCAGCTATAAGCGGGGGGGCACAGATACGCAGTATTTT
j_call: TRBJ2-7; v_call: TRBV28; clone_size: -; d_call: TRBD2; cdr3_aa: CASSLYLAGGVDEQYF; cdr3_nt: TGTGCCAGCAGTTTATACCTAGCGGGGGGAGTCGACGAGCAGTACTTC
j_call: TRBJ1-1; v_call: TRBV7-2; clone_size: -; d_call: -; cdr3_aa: CASSLTDLNTEAFF; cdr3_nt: TGTGCCAGCAGCTTAACGGACTTGAACACTGAAGCTTTCTTT
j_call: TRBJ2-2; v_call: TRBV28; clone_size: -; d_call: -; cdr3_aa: CASTVHTGELFF; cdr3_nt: TGTGCCAGCACGGTCCACACCGGGGAGCTGTTTTTT
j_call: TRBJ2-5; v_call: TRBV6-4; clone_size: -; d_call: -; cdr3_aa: CASSALRGETQYF; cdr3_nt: TGTGCCAGCAGTGCCCTTCGGGGAGAGACCCAGTACTTC
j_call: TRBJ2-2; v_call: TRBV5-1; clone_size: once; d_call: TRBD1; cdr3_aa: CASSAGQGSQTGELFF; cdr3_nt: TGCGCCAGCAGCGCGGGACAGGGGTCGCAAACCGGGGAGCTGTTTTTT
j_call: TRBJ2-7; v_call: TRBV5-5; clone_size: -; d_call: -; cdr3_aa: CASSYQEAYEQYF; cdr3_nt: TGTGCCAGCAGCTACCAGGAGGCCTACGAGCAGTACTTC
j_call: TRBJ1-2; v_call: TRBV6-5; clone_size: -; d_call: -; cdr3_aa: CASSRRSSYGYTF; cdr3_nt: TGTGCCAGCAGTAGACGGAGCTCCTATGGCTACACCTTC
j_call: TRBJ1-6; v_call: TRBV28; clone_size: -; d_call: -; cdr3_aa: CASSPAGGARNSPLHF; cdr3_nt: TGTGCCAGCAGCCCAGCGGGCGGGGCGCGTAATTCACCCCTCCACTTT
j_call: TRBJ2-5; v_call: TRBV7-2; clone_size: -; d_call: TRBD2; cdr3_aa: CASSLARSHTGLAGGRQTQYF; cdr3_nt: TGTGCCAGCAGCTTAGCCCGGTCACATACGGGACTAGCGGGGGGGAGACAGACCCAGTACTTC
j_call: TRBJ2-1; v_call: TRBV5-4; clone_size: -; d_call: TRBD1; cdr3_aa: CASSMKGAGFNNEQFF; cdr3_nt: TGTGCCAGCAGCATGAAGGGGGCGGGCTTTAACAATGAGCAGTTCTTC
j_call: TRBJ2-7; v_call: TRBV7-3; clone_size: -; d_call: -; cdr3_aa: CASSLATQREQYF; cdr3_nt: TGTGCCAGCAGCTTAGCAACTCAGCGAGAGCAGTACTTC
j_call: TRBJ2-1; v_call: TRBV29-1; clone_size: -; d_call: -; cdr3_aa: CSVVPGIAYNEQFF; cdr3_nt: TGCAGCGTTGTTCCCGGGATTGCCTACAATGAGCAGTTCTTC
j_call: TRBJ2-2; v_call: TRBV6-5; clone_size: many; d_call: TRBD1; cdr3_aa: CASTKGADYTGELFF; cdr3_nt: TGTGCCAGCACAAAGGGGGCGGATTACACCGGGGAGCTGTTTTTT
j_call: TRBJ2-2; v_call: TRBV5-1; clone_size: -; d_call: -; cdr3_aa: CASSLGVAGELFF; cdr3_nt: TGCGCCAGCAGCTTGGGCGTTGCCGGGGAGCTGTTTTTT
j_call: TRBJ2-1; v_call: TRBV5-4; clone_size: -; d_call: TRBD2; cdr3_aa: CASTSTSGIYNEQFF; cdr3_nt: TGTGCCAGCACCTCGACTAGCGGGATTTACAATGAGCAGTTCTTC
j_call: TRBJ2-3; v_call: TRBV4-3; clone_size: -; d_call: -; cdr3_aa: CASSLGTGLDTQYF; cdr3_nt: TGCGCCAGCAGCCTAGGAACAGGGTTGGATACGCAGTATTTT
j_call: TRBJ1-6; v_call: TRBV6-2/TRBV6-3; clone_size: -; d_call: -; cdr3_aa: CASSADSKNSPLHF; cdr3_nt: TGTGCCAGCAGTGCGGACAGCAAGAATTCACCCCTCCACTTT
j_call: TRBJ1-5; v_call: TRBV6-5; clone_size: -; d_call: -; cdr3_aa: CASSLKGNQPQHF; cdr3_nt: TGTGCCAGCAGTTTGAAGGGGAACCAGCCCCAGCATTTT
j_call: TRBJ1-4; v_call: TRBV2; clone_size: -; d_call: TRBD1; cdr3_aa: CASSRRGGQGMKKLFF; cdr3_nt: TGTGCCAGCAGTCGCCGCGGGGGACAGGGGATGAAAAAACTGTTTTTT
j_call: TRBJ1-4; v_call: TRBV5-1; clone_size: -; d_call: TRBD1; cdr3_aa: CASSLGTGAANEKLFF; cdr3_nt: TGCGCCAGCAGCTTGGGCACAGGGGCTGCTAATGAAAAACTGTTTTTT
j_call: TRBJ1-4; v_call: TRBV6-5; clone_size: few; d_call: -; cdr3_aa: CASSSLGAANEKLFF; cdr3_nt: TGTGCCAGCAGTTCTTTGGGAGCAGCTAATGAAAAACTGTTTTTT
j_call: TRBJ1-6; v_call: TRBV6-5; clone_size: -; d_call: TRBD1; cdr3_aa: CASRGQGAFSSPLHF; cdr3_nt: TGTGCCAGCAGAGGACAGGGGGCATTTAGTTCACCCCTCCACTTT
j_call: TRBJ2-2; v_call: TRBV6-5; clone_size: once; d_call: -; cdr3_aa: CASSQIAGGELFF; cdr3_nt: TGTGCCAGCAGTCAAATCGCAGGGGGGGAGCTGTTTTTT
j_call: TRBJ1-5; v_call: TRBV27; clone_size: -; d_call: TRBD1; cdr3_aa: CASSPQGLGNQPQHF; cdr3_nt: TGTGCCAGCAGCCCACAGGGGTTGGGCAATCAGCCCCAGCATTTT
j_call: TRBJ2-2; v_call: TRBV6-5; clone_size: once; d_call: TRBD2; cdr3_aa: CASSPLAENTGELFF; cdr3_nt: TGTGCCAGCAGCCCACTAGCGGAAAACACCGGGGAGCTGTTTTTT
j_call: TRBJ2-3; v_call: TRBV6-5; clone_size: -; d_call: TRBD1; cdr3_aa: CASRQDRGTDTQYF; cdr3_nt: TGTGCCAGTCGACAGGACAGGGGAACAGATACGCAGTATTTT
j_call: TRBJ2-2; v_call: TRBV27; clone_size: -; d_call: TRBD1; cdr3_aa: CASSLSGTGRTGELFF; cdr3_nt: TGTGCCAGCAGTTTATCCGGGACAGGGAGGACCGGGGAGCTGTTTTTT